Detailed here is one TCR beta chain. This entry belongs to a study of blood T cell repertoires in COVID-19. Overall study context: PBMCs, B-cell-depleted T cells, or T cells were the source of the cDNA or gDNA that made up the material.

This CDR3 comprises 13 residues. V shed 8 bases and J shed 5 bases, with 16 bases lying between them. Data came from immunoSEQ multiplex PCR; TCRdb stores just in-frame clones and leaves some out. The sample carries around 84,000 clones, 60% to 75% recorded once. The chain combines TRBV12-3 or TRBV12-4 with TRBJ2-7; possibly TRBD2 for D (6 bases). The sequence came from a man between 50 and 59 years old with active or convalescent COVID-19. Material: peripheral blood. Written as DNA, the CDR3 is TGTGCCAGCGCATCCAGGGCGGGGCACGAGCAGTACTTC. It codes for CASASRAGHEQYF.